Below, one TCR beta chain is given with its context. These data originate in a study of technical replicates of blood from several donors. Repertoires were generated with immunoSEQ multiplex PCR, while TCRdb's copy carries only in-frame clones and drops some. The table records more than 75,000 clones, roughly 95% of them present only once. The germline V gene has CDR1 GTSNPN and CDR2 SVGIG (reference sequence). This CDR3 has 17 residues. The germline V and J ends were trimmed by 0 bases and 1 base, with 16 bases remaining between them. This clonotype originated in a human donor in good health. The chain recombines TRBV30 with TRBJ2-4; D not resolved. Sequencing was done on a sample of T cells isolated from PBMCs. The CDR3 DNA is TGTGCCTGGAGTGTAAATGCTTTTGGAGCGGCCAAAAACATTCAGTACTTC. Translation: CAWSVNAFGAAKNIQYF.